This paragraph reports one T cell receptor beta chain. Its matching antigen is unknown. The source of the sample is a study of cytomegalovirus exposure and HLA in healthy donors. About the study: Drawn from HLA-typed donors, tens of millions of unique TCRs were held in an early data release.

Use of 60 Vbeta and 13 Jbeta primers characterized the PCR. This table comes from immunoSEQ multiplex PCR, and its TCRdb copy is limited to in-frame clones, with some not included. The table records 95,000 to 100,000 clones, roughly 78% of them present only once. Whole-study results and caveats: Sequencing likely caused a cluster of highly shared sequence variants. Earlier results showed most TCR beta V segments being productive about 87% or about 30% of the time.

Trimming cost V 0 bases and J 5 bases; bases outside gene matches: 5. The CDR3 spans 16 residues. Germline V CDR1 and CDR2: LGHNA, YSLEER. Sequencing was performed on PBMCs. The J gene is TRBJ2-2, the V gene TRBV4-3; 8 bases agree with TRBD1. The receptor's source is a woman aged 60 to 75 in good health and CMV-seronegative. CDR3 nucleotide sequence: TGCGCCAGCAGCCAAGACTTGACAGGGGCAACCGGGGAGCTGTTTTTT. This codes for CASSQDLTGATGELFF.